This T cell receptor beta chain was identified in a study of cytotoxic CD8 clonotypes in ibrutinib-treated CLL. Across the study: Per sample, productive templates averaged approximately 260,000 and productive rearrangements averaged roughly 91,000.

Points from the study as a whole: Clonality increased at ibrutinib response, then returned toward baseline at progression. Few clonotypes were public, and these shrank or held steady under treatment.

Investigators sourced approximately 2.1 micrograms of genomic DNA from cryopreserved PBMCs for TCR beta libraries. Trimming pared 0 bases from V and 5 bases from J, leaving 5 bases between. Germline loops: CDR1 LNHDA, CDR2 SQIVND (reference sequence). The CDR3 sequence is 13 residues long. Concerning this clone itself: Its antigen remains unknown.

Assay used: immunoSEQ multiplex PCR; TCRdb lists only in-frame clones, some missing. The sample has about 130,000 clones, 75% to 85% seen once. Sequencing used PBMCs, obtained after 12 months of ibrutinib treatment. The sequence was obtained from a human donor with chronic lymphocytic leukemia. The chain is built from TRBV19 and TRBJ1-5, with D hard to call. For the CDR3, the DNA is TGTGCCAGTAGTATAGACAGAGATCAGCCCCAGCATTTT. Its translation: CASSIDRDQPQHF.